Listed below are T cell receptor beta chains from one sample, sequenced in a study of blood T cell repertoires in COVID-19. Profiled with immunoSEQ multiplex PCR; TCRdb holds only in-frame clones, not every one. The table has a few hundred thousand clones, 80% to 90% seen once. The sequencing sample was made of peripheral blood. The receptor set was obtained from a woman aged 50 to 60 with acute or convalescent COVID-19. Both conserved end residues are part of each CDR3. A D gene is named only where the DNA matches it firmly. Clone size appears in some rows only: once, few, many, or a class for an expanded clone.

D gene: .; V gene: TRBV7-2; J gene: TRBJ1-1; clone size: .; CDR3 DNA: TGTGCCAGCAGCCGAGACAGGAACACTGAAGCTTTCTTT; CDR3 protein: CASSRDRNTEAFF
D gene: .; V gene: TRBV19; J gene: TRBJ1-5; clone size: .; CDR3 DNA: TGTGCCAGTAGTTGGGGAGGGGGTCAGCCCCAGCATTTT; CDR3 protein: CASSWGGGQPQHF
D gene: TRBD2; V gene: TRBV12-5; J gene: TRBJ2-1; clone size: .; CDR3 DNA: TGTGCTAGTGGTTGGGGGGGAGGGCTCGATGAGCAGTTCTTC; CDR3 protein: CASGWGGGLDEQFF
D gene: .; V gene: TRBV5-1; J gene: TRBJ2-1; clone size: .; CDR3 DNA: TGCGCCAGCAGCTTGACTAGTCCCAGCTCCTACAATGAGCAGTTCTTC; CDR3 protein: CASSLTSPSSYNEQFF
D gene: .; V gene: TRBV18; J gene: TRBJ2-1; clone size: .; CDR3 DNA: TGTGCCAGCTCACCCGAGGCAAGGCATGAGCAGTTCTTC; CDR3 protein: CASSPEARHEQFF
D gene: TRBD1; V gene: TRBV19; J gene: TRBJ1-2; clone size: .; CDR3 DNA: TGTGCCAGTAGTGGGACAGGGGGCAGCTATGGCTACACCTTC; CDR3 protein: CASSGTGGSYGYTF
D gene: .; V gene: TRBV4-1; J gene: TRBJ1-1; clone size: few; CDR3 DNA: TGCGCCAGCAGCCTTGTCAGTAACACTGAAGCTTTCTTT; CDR3 protein: CASSLVSNTEAFF
D gene: TRBD1; V gene: TRBV18; J gene: TRBJ2-7; clone size: .; CDR3 DNA: TGTGCCAGCTCATTTGGACAGGGCTACGAGCAGTACTTC; CDR3 protein: CASSFGQGYEQYF
D gene: .; V gene: TRBV30; J gene: TRBJ1-1; clone size: .; CDR3 DNA: TGTGCCTGGACCCGACAGTTGAACACTGAAGCTTTCTTT; CDR3 protein: CAWTRQLNTEAFF
D gene: .; V gene: TRBV11-2; J gene: TRBJ1-1; clone size: .; CDR3 DNA: TGTGCCAGCAGTTTCCAGGTACCGAACACTGAAGCTTTCTTT; CDR3 protein: CASSFQVPNTEAFF
D gene: .; V gene: TRBV28; J gene: TRBJ1-2; clone size: few; CDR3 DNA: TGTGCCAGCAGGAGGGGGGGTCACGTCTACACCTTC; CDR3 protein: CASRRGGHVYTF
D gene: .; V gene: TRBV16; J gene: TRBJ1-1; clone size: .; CDR3 DNA: TGTGCCAGCAGCCAATCGGTGCAGGAGAACACTGAAGCTTTCTTT; CDR3 protein: CASSQSVQENTEAFF
D gene: .; V gene: TRBV5-5; J gene: TRBJ1-6; clone size: .; CDR3 DNA: TGTGCCAGCAGCTTGTACGGGGGAAGGGATTCACCCCTCCACTTT; CDR3 protein: CASSLYGGRDSPLHF
D gene: TRBD2; V gene: TRBV5-4; J gene: TRBJ2-3; clone size: .; CDR3 DNA: TGTGCCAGCAGCTCAATGGGAGGGAGTAAAACAGATACGCAGTATTTT; CDR3 protein: CASSSMGGSKTDTQYF
D gene: TRBD1; V gene: TRBV27; J gene: TRBJ1-5; clone size: .; CDR3 DNA: TGTGCCAGCAGTCGGACAGGGGATTATCAGCCCCAGCATTTT; CDR3 protein: CASSRTGDYQPQHF
D gene: .; V gene: TRBV27; J gene: TRBJ2-7; clone size: .; CDR3 DNA: TGTGCCAGCAGCCCTACCTTACGGGGCGAGCAGTACTTC; CDR3 protein: CASSPTLRGEQYF
D gene: .; V gene: TRBV6-5; J gene: TRBJ1-1; clone size: .; CDR3 DNA: TGTGCCAGCAAGGGAGGGGGGTGGACTGAAGCTTTCTTT; CDR3 protein: CASKGGGWTEAFF
D gene: .; V gene: TRBV29-1; J gene: TRBJ2-2; clone size: .; CDR3 DNA: TGCAGCGTTGAAGGGAATACAGGATCCCAAACCGGGGAGCTGTTTTTT; CDR3 protein: CSVEGNTGSQTGELFF
D gene: .; V gene: TRBV27; J gene: TRBJ1-1; clone size: .; CDR3 DNA: TGTGCCAGCAGTTTTCGCAGGAACACTGAAGCTTTCTTT; CDR3 protein: CASSFRRNTEAFF
D gene: .; V gene: TRBV5-4; J gene: TRBJ1-1; clone size: .; CDR3 DNA: TGTGCCAGCAGCTTGGGCGATCCGGACACTGAAGCTTTCTTT; CDR3 protein: CASSLGDPDTEAFF
D gene: TRBD1; V gene: TRBV5-1; J gene: TRBJ2-7; clone size: .; CDR3 DNA: TGCGCCAGCAGCTTTAAGGGACAGGAGTCCGAGCAGTACTTC; CDR3 protein: CASSFKGQESEQYF
D gene: TRBD1; V gene: TRBV28; J gene: TRBJ1-4; clone size: once; CDR3 DNA: TGTGCCAGCAGCTCCAGGGGGGAAAAACTGTTTTTT; CDR3 protein: CASSSRGEKLFF
D gene: .; V gene: TRBV27; J gene: TRBJ1-5; clone size: .; CDR3 DNA: TGTGCCAGCAGTTTATGGGCCTACGGGCCCCAGCATTTT; CDR3 protein: CASSLWAYGPQHF
D gene: TRBD1; V gene: TRBV19; J gene: TRBJ1-2; clone size: .; CDR3 DNA: TGTGCCAGTAGTGACGGACAGGGGCTATACTATGGCTACACCTTC; CDR3 protein: CASSDGQGLYYGYTF
D gene: TRBD2; V gene: TRBV2; J gene: TRBJ2-1; clone size: .; CDR3 DNA: TGTGCCAGCACTACTAGCGGGGTGAGCTCCTACAATGAGCAGTTCTTC; CDR3 protein: CASTTSGVSSYNEQFF
D gene: .; V gene: TRBV7-9; J gene: TRBJ2-4; clone size: .; CDR3 DNA: TGTGCCAGCAGCCCCCTCGGAGCGGGCAAAAACATTCAGTACTTC; CDR3 protein: CASSPLGAGKNIQYF
D gene: TRBD1; V gene: TRBV7-9; J gene: TRBJ1-2; clone size: .; CDR3 DNA: TGTGCCAGCAGCTTAGCGGGTGATCGGGGGCAGGGGGAAGGCTACACCTTC; CDR3 protein: CASSLAGDRGQGEGYTF
D gene: .; V gene: TRBV12-3/TRBV12-4; J gene: TRBJ2-5; clone size: .; CDR3 DNA: TGTGCCAGCAGTTTAAGGGGTAAAGAGACCCAGTACTTC; CDR3 protein: CASSLRGKETQYF
D gene: TRBD2; V gene: TRBV2; J gene: TRBJ2-7; clone size: .; CDR3 DNA: TGTGCGGGGGGGGGACCCTACGAGCAGTACTTC; CDR3 protein: CAGGGPYEQYF
D gene: TRBD2; V gene: TRBV2; J gene: TRBJ2-4; clone size: .; CDR3 DNA: TGTGCCAGCAGTGAGCTAGCGGGGGATGGAAACATTCAGTACTTC; CDR3 protein: CASSELAGDGNIQYF
D gene: .; V gene: TRBV29-1; J gene: TRBJ1-2; clone size: .; CDR3 DNA: TGCAGCGTGGAGGATTACACCTTC; CDR3 protein: CSVEDYTF
D gene: .; V gene: TRBV7-9; J gene: TRBJ1-2; clone size: .; CDR3 DNA: TGTGCCAGCAGCTTGGGAGGGAGCGATGGCTACACCTTC; CDR3 protein: CASSLGGSDGYTF
D gene: .; V gene: TRBV2; J gene: TRBJ2-3; clone size: .; CDR3 DNA: TGTGCCAGCAAGGGTAGCGTCCCAGATACGCAGTATTTT; CDR3 protein: CASKGSVPDTQYF
D gene: TRBD1; V gene: TRBV7-9; J gene: TRBJ1-2; clone size: .; CDR3 DNA: TGTGCCAGCAGCTGGCCCGACAGGGAGCGGGGCTACACCTTC; CDR3 protein: CASSWPDRERGYTF
D gene: TRBD1; V gene: TRBV6-4; J gene: TRBJ2-1; clone size: .; CDR3 DNA: TGTGCCAGCAGTGATTGGCGGACAGGGATCGATGAGCAGTTCTTC; CDR3 protein: CASSDWRTGIDEQFF
D gene: .; V gene: TRBV24-1; J gene: TRBJ2-2; clone size: .; CDR3 DNA: TGTGCCACCAGCCCAGGGGCATCCACCGGGGAGCTGTTTTTT; CDR3 protein: CATSPGASTGELFF